Below, 30 T cell receptor beta chains from the same sample are listed, as sequenced in a study of CD8 T cells in Susac syndrome. cDNA came from approximately 0.5 to 1 ug RNA primed by random hexamers. TCRdb independently ran MiXCR on the immunoSEQ multiplex PCR reads; one entry per CDR3 protein. The sample carries around 190,000 distinct CDR3 sequences, around 95% recorded once. Sequenced input: CD4+ T cells from PBMCs. The receptors derive from a human donor in good health.

This chain joins TRBV14 and TRBJ2-7; possible D gene TRBD1, 6 bases. The germline V and J ends were trimmed by 4 bases and 3 bases, with 13 bases remaining between them. From germline, CDR1 is SGHDN and CDR2 FVKESK. This CDR3 region has 14 residues. The CDR3 loop reads CASSRGQPLYEQYF. In DNA form, the CDR3 reads TGTGCCAGCAGCCGAGGACAGCCCCTCTACGAGCAGTACTTC.

This clonotype was counted only a few times. The chain couples TRBV18 to TRBJ2-5; 9 bases are a match to TRBD2. The CDR3 length is 15 residues. With V trimmed by 3 bases and J by 4 bases, 6 bases remained unmatched. Germline CDR1 and CDR2: KGHSH and LQKENI. DNA for the CDR3: TGTGCCAGCTCACCCTTAGCGGGAGTGCGAGAGACCCAGTACTTC. Protein sequence: CASSPLAGVRETQYF.

V gene TRBV20-1 combines with J gene TRBJ2-7; perhaps TRBD2 as D (5 bases). The CDR3 spans 12 residues. Germline V gives CDR1 DFQATT, CDR2 SNEGSKA (reference sequence). Trimming cost V 5 bases and J 3 bases, with 11 bases left between them. The CDR3 sequence is CSASRANYEQYV. DNA of the CDR3: TGCAGTGCTTCGAGGGCGAACTACGAGCAGTACGTC.

This chain connects TRBV20-1 to TRBJ1-6; perhaps TRBD1 as D (5 bases). Germline V gene sequence: CDR1 DFQATT, CDR2 SNEGSKA (reference sequence). The CDR3 covers 13 residues. V lost 3 bases and J lost 10, with 13 bases in between. CDR3 sequence reads: CSARLGPGSPLHF. The CDR3 region has the DNA TGCAGTGCTAGGCTGGGGCCGGGGTCACCCCTCCACTTT.

This sequence joins TRBV30 and TRBJ1-5; D ambiguous. The V gene lost 0 bases and the J gene lost 3 bases, with 12 bases spanning the gap. The CDR3 is made up of 15 amino acids. Germline CDR1 is GTSNPN and CDR2 is SVGIG (reference sequence). CDR3 protein: CAWSVKRVANQPQHF. The CDR3 bases are TGTGCCTGGAGTGTTAAAAGGGTTGCCAATCAGCCCCAGCATTTT.

The J gene is TRBJ2-2, the V gene TRBV5-4, with 8 bases aligning to TRBD1. V was pared by 9 bases and J by 4 bases, with 11 bases of the junction left unmatched. The CDR3 extends over 15 amino acids. Germline lookup yields CDR1 SGHNT and CDR2 YYREEE (reference sequence). The chain's CDR3 is CATRDRRPSTGELFF. CDR3 DNA: TGTGCCACACGGGACAGGAGGCCGTCCACCGGGGAGCTGTTTTTT.

This chain uses TRBV4-1 with TRBJ2-5; D is uncertain. V lost 2 bases and J lost 5, with 9 bases in between. CDR1 MGHRA and CDR2 YSYEKL come from the germline V gene. The CDR3 totals 13 residues. The CDR3 sequence: CASSQLRTETQYF. Here the CDR3 DNA reads TGCGCCAGCAGCCAACTAAGGACGGAGACCCAGTACTTC.

The chain combines TRBV10-3 with TRBJ2-3, with D perhaps matching TRBD2 (6 bases). Germline V gene lookup returns CDR1 ENHRY and CDR2 SYGVKD. Trimming took off 7 bases at V and 4 bases at J, with 15 bases between the two ends. This CDR3 spans 14 amino acids. CDR3: CAIKPSAGPDTQYF. In DNA, the CDR3 is TGTGCCATCAAACCTAGCGCAGGGCCAGATACGCAGTATTTT.

The V and J genes are TRBV2 and TRBJ2-7, with a tentative D call TRBD2 (5 bases). Trimming stripped 8 bases from V and 4 bases from J, with 12 bases between. The CDR3 spans 12 residues. Germline CDR1 is SNHLY and CDR2 is FYNNEI. CDR3 in DNA: TGTGCCAGCGGAATTTGGAGGTACGAGCAGTACTTC. Protein product: CASGIWRYEQYF.

The genes are TRBV5-4 and TRBJ2-5; 10 bases agree with TRBD2. J was trimmed by 0 bases and V by 0 bases; bases with no gene match: 5. Germline V gene sequence: CDR1 SGHNT, CDR2 YYREEE (reference sequence). The CDR3 has 17 residues. The CDR3 nucleotides are TGTGCCAGCAGCTTGGGGACTAGCGGAGGGTACCAAGAGACCCAGTACTTC. This encodes CASSLGTSGGYQETQYF.

The V call is TRBV30, the J call TRBJ1-2; the D is unclear. The CDR3 sequence is 12 residues long. Germline values: CDR1 GTSNPN, CDR2 SVGIG (reference sequence). V dropped 2 bases and J dropped 4 bases, with 8 bases sitting between them. CDR3 in amino acids: CAWSPISYGYTF. The CDR3 DNA sequence: TGTGCCTGGAGTCCTATTTCCTATGGCTACACCTTC.

The chain uses TRBV9 and TRBJ2-5; 9 bases are a match to TRBD2. The CDR3 sequence is 16 residues long. The germline V gene has CDR1 SGDLS and CDR2 YYNGEE. Losses at the gene ends were 0 bases for V and 1 base for J; bases not matched to a gene: 4. CDR3 residues: CASSVGAGGIQETQYF. The CDR3 DNA sequence: TGTGCCAGCAGCGTAGGCGCGGGGGGGATCCAAGAGACCCAGTACTTC.

The chain combines TRBV6-5 with TRBJ1-6; D unclear. This CDR3 comprises 14 residues. Germline-derived CDR1 and CDR2 are MNHEY and SVGAGI. V was shortened by 6 bases and J by 10 bases, with 16 bases between the two germline ends. The CDR3 bases are TGTGCCAGCAGCCCCGGGGTCTCCGGATCACCCCTCCACTTT. This sequence encodes CASSPGVSGSPLHF.

The chain joins TRBV5-1 to TRBJ2-7; D uncertain. Germline-derived CDR1 and CDR2 are SGHRS and YFSETQ. Trimming took 4 bases from V and 2 from J, leaving 10 bases between them. CDR3 size: 13 residues. CDR3 residues: CASSPDGAYEQYV. The CDR3 DNA sequence: TGCGCCAGCAGCCCTGACGGAGCCTACGAGCAGTACGTC.

The rearrangement links TRBV12-3 or TRBV12-4 to TRBJ2-5, with D hard to call. V dropped 2 bases and J dropped 2 bases, with 9 bases sitting between them. The CDR3 totals 14 residues. The CDR3 reads CASSLSHTQETQYF. The CDR3 DNA sequence: TGTGCCAGCAGTTTAAGTCACACACAAGAGACCCAGTACTTC.

The J gene is TRBJ2-1, the V gene TRBV18; the D is unclear. CDR3 length: 13 residues. Per the germline V gene, CDR1 is KGHSH and CDR2 is LQKENI. V shed 3 bases and J shed 6 bases, with 9 bases lying between them. CDR3 nucleotides: TGTGCCAGCTCACCCGCTCGTTCCAATGAGCAGTTCTTC. Its translation: CASSPARSNEQFF.

The rearrangement joins TRBV20-1 to TRBJ2-5; 9 positions match TRBD2. The CDR3 length is 14 residues. Germline CDR1 reads DFQATT; CDR2 reads SNEGSKA (reference sequence). The trim removed 2 bases at V and 5 bases at J, leaving 6 bases unmatched. CDR3 residues: CSARSAGGVETQYF. The CDR3 coding sequence is TGCAGTGCTAGATCAGCGGGGGGTGTCGAGACCCAGTACTTC.

The chain uses TRBV5-4 and TRBJ2-3; 7 nucleotides agree with TRBD2. V lost 1 base to trimming and J lost 5 bases; unmatched junction nucleotides: 4. Germline CDR1 reads SGHNT; CDR2 reads YYREEE (reference sequence). The CDR3 is 14 residues long. In DNA form, the CDR3 reads TGTGCCAGCAGCTTGAGCGGGATAGGAGATACGCAGTATTTT. The encoded protein is CASSLSGIGDTQYF.

This chain joins TRBV20-1 and TRBJ2-7, with TRBD2 identical over 9 bases. The germline V gene encodes CDR1 DFQATT and CDR2 SNEGSKA (reference sequence). The CDR3 totals 17 residues. V gave up 8 bases and J gave up 0 bases; unmatched junction bases: 17. The CDR3 coding sequence is TGCAGTACCCAACCGGGACTAGCCCTCCTCAGCTCCTACGAGCAGTACGTC. Its protein is CSTQPGLALLSSYEQYV.

This chain links TRBV5-1 with TRBJ2-5, with 9 bases lining up with TRBD2. CDR1 and CDR2 from the germline V gene are SGHRS and YFSETQ. This CDR3 spans 16 amino acids. Trimming cost V 0 bases and J 2 bases; bases outside gene matches: 5. CDR3 protein: CASSLAVTSGQETQYF. CDR3 sequence (DNA): TGCGCCAGCAGCTTGGCAGTGACTAGCGGACAAGAGACCCAGTACTTC.

The chain links TRBV29-1 to TRBJ2-5; tentatively, D is TRBD1 (6 bases). CDR3 size: 12 residues. Trimming took off 7 bases at V and 0 bases at J, with 9 bases between the two ends. The germline gives CDR1 SQVTM, CDR2 ANQGSEA. CDR3 coding DNA: TGCAGCGGGACAGCGTACCAAGAGACCCAGTACTTC. Protein sequence: CSGTAYQETQYF.

The genes are TRBV27 and TRBJ2-1; unclear D gene. This CDR3 has 16 amino acids. CDR1 is MNHEY and CDR2 is SMNVEV in the germline V gene (reference sequence). V dropped 5 bases and J dropped 7 bases, with 21 bases sitting between them. The CDR3 spells CASSPDLDRFSNEQFF. The CDR3 DNA follows: TGTGCCAGCAGTCCAGATCTAGATAGGTTCAGTAATGAGCAGTTCTTC.

The CDR3 bases are TGCAGGGGCAAATCGGGAGCCACCTACAATGAGCAGTTCTTC. Residues: CRGKSGATYNEQFF. V gene TRBV20-1 combines with J gene TRBJ2-1, with D maybe TRBD2 (6 bases). In germline, CDR1 is DFQATT, CDR2 SNEGSKA (reference sequence). This CDR3 region has 14 residues.

This sequence joins TRBV6-2 or TRBV6-3 and TRBJ2-3; possible D gene TRBD2, 5 bases. The germline V gene has CDR1 MNHEY and CDR2 SVGEGT. The CDR3 contains 15 residues. With 6 bases removed from V and 4 bases from J, the gap between germline ends came to 17 bases. The CDR3 loop reads CASRVRGGIPDTQYF. The DNA of the CDR3 is TGTGCCAGCAGAGTCCGGGGTGGTATCCCAGATACGCAGTATTTT.

This chain links TRBV3-1 with TRBJ2-1; perhaps D is TRBD1 or TRBD2 (6 bases each). The CDR3 is made up of 16 amino acids. In germline, CDR1 is LGHDT, CDR2 YNNKEL (reference sequence). The V gene lost 2 bases and the J gene lost 6 bases, with 17 bases spanning the gap. The CDR3 is CASSQSEGGPGNEQFF. CDR3 coding DNA: TGTGCCAGCAGCCAAAGCGAAGGGGGGCCCGGCAATGAGCAGTTCTTC.

On this clonotype itself: At one boundary the junction diverges from the germline segment, which might be a read error. The chain is built from TRBV29-1 and TRBJ2-2; D gene ambiguous. Germline-derived CDR1 and CDR2 are SQVTM and ANQGSEA. The CDR3 spans 14 residues. Here the CDR3 DNA reads TGCAGCGCTGAACCGGCACCAAACACCGGGGAGCTGTTTTTT. It codes for CSAEPAPNTGELFF.

This chain uses TRBV12-3 or TRBV12-4 with TRBJ2-7, with D perhaps TRBD1 (6 bases). The CDR3 is made up of 11 amino acids. V gave up 1 base and J gave up 9 bases, with 7 bases separating them. The CDR3, as DNA: TGTGCCAGCAGTTTAGGGGGGCCGCAGTACGTC. It yields the protein CASSLGGPQYV.

This chain uses TRBV20-1 with TRBJ2-5; no firm D call. Germline V gives CDR1 DFQATT, CDR2 SNEGSKA (reference sequence). V dropped 3 bases and J dropped 2 bases, with 1 base sitting between them. The CDR3 is 10 residues long. Here the CDR3 reads CSASQETQYF. Written as DNA, the CDR3 is TGCAGTGCTAGTCAAGAGACCCAGTACTTC.

The rearrangement uses TRBV9 and TRBJ2-1; D is ambiguous. This CDR3 has 13 residues. Germline V CDR1 and CDR2: SGDLS, YYNGEE. The V and J ends lost 3 bases and 8 bases respectively, with 12 bases between them. The CDR3 loop is CASSAGRTDEQFF. The CDR3 DNA reads TGTGCCAGCAGCGCAGGACGGACCGATGAGCAGTTCTTC.

The chain carries TRBV5-6 and TRBJ1-5; TRBD1 is a possible D gene (5 bases). This CDR3 contains 15 residues. CDR1 is SGHDT, CDR2 YYEEEE, per germline. V lost 4 bases and J lost 2, with 13 bases in between. CDR3 nucleotide sequence: TGTGCCAGCAGCGGTGGACCGGGGGGCAATCAGCCCCAGCATTTT. It is translated as CASSGGPGGNQPQHF. The whole variable domain, filled in from reference TRBV5-6 and TRBJ1-5, reads DAGVTQSPTHLIKTRGQQVTLRCSPKSGHDTVSWYQQALGQGPQFIFQYYEEEERQRGNFPDRFSGHQFPNYSSELNVNALLLGDSALYLCASSGGPGGNQPQHFGDGTRLSIL.